This passage covers 30 T cell receptor beta chains from one sample sequenced in a study of T cells in Graves' hyperthyroidism and ophthalmopathy (dated by TCRdb to 2018 to 2020). The library was built by means of multiplex PCR. Data came from an Illumina HiSeq 2000. The TCR beta CDR3 regions were amplified from the RNA transcripts. The TCR CDR3 was subjected to a first round of RT-PCR using the HTBI primer set and the Qiagen OneStep RT-PCR kit. Using fastp at Q25 and MiXCR, TCRdb reprocessed the public reads and kept productive beta chains. Entries that share a CDR3 protein sequence are merged under the most common genes and DNA. The sample yields about 360,000 distinct CDR3 sequences; about 13% were counted once. Of the sample, 9.2% falls within the top ten clones. The sample consisted of blood. Every receptor here comes from a woman aged 18-35 years with Graves' hyperthyroidism.

At least ten counts were recorded for this clonotype. This chain links TRBV13 with TRBJ2-7; tentatively, D is TRBD1 or TRBD2 (5 bases each). V was clipped by 5 bases and J by 0 bases, with 11 bases between them. Germline-derived CDR1 and CDR2 are PRHDT and FYEKMQ (reference sequence). The CDR3 is 14 amino acids. CDR3 sequence (DNA): TGTGCCAGCAGCGTGGGACCACTCTCCTACGAGCAGTACTTC. Translating it yields CASSVGPLSYEQYF.

The table lists this clonotype with many counts. The J gene is TRBJ2-7, the V gene TRBV20-1; 8 bases match TRBD1. Germline CDR1 reads DFQATT; CDR2 reads SNEGSKA (reference sequence). The CDR3 has 15 residues. The V segment lost 0 bases and the J segment 2 bases; nucleotides outside the gene matches: 6. The CDR3 region has the DNA TGCAGTGCTAGAGATTACTCAGGGGGCGCCTACGAGCAGTACTTC. Residues: CSARDYSGGAYEQYF.

In this sample, this clonotype turned up many times. V and J are TRBV6-1 and TRBJ1-1; no clear D. Trimming pared 6 bases from V and 4 bases from J, leaving 9 bases between. This CDR3 spans 12 amino acids. Germline assignment: CDR1 MNHNS and CDR2 SASEGT. CDR3 bases: TGTGCCAGCAGGATGACGGGCACTGAAGCTTTCTTT. The encoded protein is CASRMTGTEAFF.

The table lists this clonotype with many counts. The chain carries TRBV24-1 and TRBJ1-1; D gene unclear. The germline CDR1 and CDR2 sequences are KGHDR and SFDVKD. V was shortened by 3 bases and J by 11 bases, with 12 bases between the two germline ends. The CDR3 loop spans 12 amino acids. In DNA form, the CDR3 reads TGTGCCACCAGTGATCCCCGCGGGCAGGCTTTCTTT. As protein: CATSDPRGQAFF.

A remark on this clonotype: At one boundary the junction diverges from the germline segment, which might be a read error. The V and J genes are TRBV6-5 and TRBJ2-2, with TRBD2 matching over 8 bases. CDR3 length equals 15 residues. CDR1 MNHEY and CDR2 SVGAGI come from the germline V gene. CDR3 DNA: TGTGCCAGCAGTTACGACGGGGGGGCGACCGGGGAGCTGCTTTTT. Its protein product is CASSYDGGATGELLF.

This clonotype was counted many times. The V call is TRBV7-8, the J call TRBJ2-7, with TRBD2 matching 13 bases. In germline, CDR1 is SGHVS, CDR2 FQNEAQ. The trim removed 1 base at V and 2 bases at J, leaving 5 bases unmatched. CDR3 size: 17 residues. The CDR3 region is CASSLGSLAGGTYEQYF. CDR3 sequence (DNA): TGTGCCAGCAGCTTAGGGTCACTAGCGGGGGGGACCTACGAGCAGTACTTC.

This clonotype was recorded many times. The genes are TRBV20-1 and TRBJ2-7; 9 bases match TRBD2. The germline gives CDR1 DFQATT, CDR2 SNEGSKA (reference sequence). This CDR3 contains 14 residues. V trimming: 6 bases; J trimming: 7 bases; junction bases outside the gene matches: 13. The CDR3 DNA reads TGCAGTGCCGGGGGGACTAGCACCGAAGGTGAGCAGTACTTC. As protein: CSAGGTSTEGEQYF.

This clonotype was found many times. The V gene is TRBV20-1, the J gene TRBJ1-1; TRBD1 matches 7 bases. Germline CDR1 DFQATT, CDR2 SNEGSKA (reference sequence). Germline trimming cut 7 bases from V and 3 bases from J; bases unmatched to any gene: 11. There are 14 residues in the CDR3. Here the CDR3 DNA reads TGCAGTGGTCCGACCGGGACAGCCTACACTGAAGCTTTCTTT. Protein product: CSGPTGTAYTEAFF.

This clonotype has a count of ten or more. The genes are TRBV28 and TRBJ1-5; 7 nucleotides line up with TRBD1. V lost 8 bases, J lost 7 bases, and 11 bases stayed unmatched. The CDR3 spans 14 residues. CDR1 MDHEN and CDR2 SYDVKM come from the germline V gene. For the CDR3, the DNA is TGTGCCAGCTGTCCTGGAGGGGGCCTCCAGCCCCAGCATTTT. Amino acids: CASCPGGGLQPQHF.

This clonotype occurred many times. The chain uses TRBV30 and TRBJ2-1; D may be TRBD2 (5 bases). Germline V lookup: CDR1 GTSNPN, CDR2 SVGIG (reference sequence). The ends were cut back, 5 bases at V and 13 bases at J, with 21 bases in the middle. CDR3 size: 13 residues. CDR3 amino acids: CAWRGMFSVLQFF. The CDR3 DNA reads TGTGCCTGGCGAGGGATGTTCAGCGTGCTACAGTTCTTC.

This clonotype appeared many times. The J gene is TRBJ2-7, the V gene TRBV7-3; D is perhaps TRBD1 or TRBD2 (5 bases each). The CDR3 is made up of 14 amino acids. CDR1 is SGHTA, CDR2 FQGTGA, per germline. The germline V and J ends were trimmed by 3 bases and 3 bases, with 12 bases remaining between them. The CDR3 nucleotides are TGTGCCAGCAGCTTCCGAGGGGCGAACTACGAGCAGTACTTC. Amino acid sequence: CASSFRGANYEQYF.

This clonotype was picked up many times. V usage is TRBV20-1 and J usage is TRBJ1-5; TRBD1 matches 7 bases. Looked up from germline, CDR1 is DFQATT and CDR2 is SNEGSKA (reference sequence). The CDR3 totals 14 residues. The V segment lost 0 bases and the J segment 7 bases; nucleotides outside the gene matches: 6. CDR3 in DNA: TGCAGTGCTAGAGATTGGAGCAGGGGGCAGCCCCAGCATTTT. This translates into CSARDWSRGQPQHF.

This clonotype was seen at least ten times. The J gene is TRBJ2-7, the V gene TRBV20-1, with D tentatively TRBD2 (5 bases). This CDR3 has 13 amino acids. The V end lost 6 bases, the J end lost 5 bases, and 17 bases lay between the germline ends. Looked up from germline, CDR1 is DFQATT and CDR2 is SNEGSKA (reference sequence). The CDR3 protein is CSAKAGVVDEQYF. The CDR3 DNA is TGCAGTGCCAAGGCCGGGGTTGTGGACGAGCAGTACTTC.

This clonotype was picked up many times. The chain uses TRBV6-2 or TRBV6-3 and TRBJ2-7; D is uncertain. Per germline, CDR1 MNHEY and CDR2 SVGEGT. The CDR3 contains 13 residues. The V gene lost 2 bases and the J gene lost 0 bases, with 5 bases spanning the gap. The CDR3 sequence: CASSYRPSYEQYF. The DNA for the CDR3 is TGTGCCAGCAGTTACCGGCCCTCCTACGAGCAGTACTTC.

This clonotype appeared many times. The chain combines TRBV2 with TRBJ1-1, with D uncertain. V shed 5 bases and J shed 6 bases, with 16 bases lying between them. The CDR3 totals 14 residues. Per germline, CDR1 SNHLY and CDR2 FYNNEI. This CDR3 is CASSRLTGFAEAFF. Written as DNA, the CDR3 is TGTGCCAGCAGTCGTTTGACGGGGTTCGCTGAAGCTTTCTTT.

There are many counts of this clonotype. The chain is built from TRBV28 and TRBJ2-7; 13 bases are a match to TRBD2. The CDR3 covers 15 residues. V dropped 5 bases and J dropped 3; count of bases not matched to a gene: 4. Germline V CDR1 and CDR2: MDHEN, SYDVKM. The DNA for the CDR3 is TGTGCCAGCAGTCCCGGGACTAGCGGGGACTACGAGCAGTACTTC. This sequence encodes CASSPGTSGDYEQYF.

V is TRBV14 and J is TRBJ1-1; no clear D. V lost 8 bases and J lost 2, with 15 bases in between. Germline CDR1 SGHDN, CDR2 FVKESK. The CDR3 extends over 14 amino acids. The CDR3 coding sequence is TGTGCCAGCTCCTCAAGATTTCCAAACACTGAAGCTTTCTTT. Residues: CASSSRFPNTEAFF.

This clonotype was found a few times. One junction end does not reproduce the germline sequence, and a read error may be involved. The chain is built from TRBV7-7 and TRBJ2-7; TRBD1 aligns across 8 bases. The CDR3 is made up of 14 amino acids. The germline V gene has CDR1 SSHAT and CDR2 FNYEAQ (reference sequence). CDR3 amino acids: CASSLETGEYEQYF. The CDR3 DNA follows: TGTGCTAGCAGCTTGGAGACAGGGGAATACGAGCAGTACTTC. Full variable domain (outside the CDR3, taken from reference TRBV7-7 and TRBJ2-7): GAGVSQSPRYKVTKRGQDVTLRCDPISSHATLYWYQQALGQGPEFLTYFNYEAQPDKSGLPSDRFSAERPEGSISTLTIQRTEQRDSAMYRCASSLETGEYEQYFGPGTRLTVT.

This clonotype has at least ten counts. The chain carries TRBV9 and TRBJ2-5; tentatively, D is TRBD1 (7 bases). This CDR3 is 14 amino acids long. V lost 3 bases to trimming and J lost 2 bases, with 11 bases between them. CDR1 is SGDLS and CDR2 is YYNGEE in the germline V gene. The CDR3 spells CASSETGRQETQYF. CDR3 bases: TGTGCCAGCAGCGAGACAGGGAGGCAAGAGACCCAGTACTTC.

This clonotype has ten or more counts. The chain uses TRBV28 and TRBJ2-5; D not resolved. Germline values: CDR1 MDHEN, CDR2 SYDVKM. Trimming took 2 bases from V and 2 from J, leaving 9 bases between them. The CDR3 extends over 14 amino acids. The CDR3 DNA reads TGTGCCAGCAGTTTAGAGGCGGAACAAGAGACCCAGTACTTC. It codes for CASSLEAEQETQYF.

The chain joins TRBV4-2 to TRBJ2-6, with D perhaps assigned TRBD1 or TRBD2 (5 bases each). The germline gives CDR1 LGHNA, CDR2 YNFKEQ. V was trimmed by 0 bases and J by 0 bases, leaving 12 bases between them. CDR3 length: 18 amino acids. The CDR3 sequence is CASSQEGTVPSGANVLTF. Here the CDR3 DNA reads TGTGCCAGCAGCCAAGAAGGGACGGTCCCCTCTGGGGCCAACGTCCTGACTTTC.

The sample holds a few counts of this clonotype. The gene calls are TRBV9 and TRBJ2-1; D is uncertain. This CDR3 is built from 14 residues. V shed 6 bases and J shed 7 bases, with 17 bases lying between them. Germline V lookup: CDR1 SGDLS, CDR2 YYNGEE. CDR3 loop: CASNFGLEANEQFF. DNA for the CDR3: TGTGCCAGCAATTTCGGTCTCGAAGCAAATGAGCAGTTCTTC. Full variable domain (rest looked up from reference TRBV9 and TRBJ2-1): DSGVTQTPKHLITATGQRVTLRCSPRSGDLSVYWYQQSLDQGLQFLIQYYNGEERAKGNILERFSAQQFPDLHSELNLSSLELGDSALYFCASNFGLEANEQFFGPGTRLTVL.

This chain joins TRBV10-3 and TRBJ2-5; D is uncertain. V shed 4 bases and J shed 0 bases, with 6 bases lying between them. The CDR3 spans 13 residues. From germline, CDR1 is ENHRY and CDR2 SYGVKD. This chain's CDR3 is CAISGEHQETQYF. The DNA of the CDR3 is TGTGCCATCAGTGGTGAGCACCAAGAGACCCAGTACTTC.

This clonotype was counted ten times or more. The genes are TRBV18 and TRBJ2-1, with a weak D call TRBD2 (5 bases). The CDR3 consists of 13 residues. V lost 5 bases to trimming and J lost 3 bases, with 8 bases between them. Germline CDR1 KGHSH, CDR2 LQKENI. Written as DNA, the CDR3 is TGTGCCAGCTCATTCGGGGTCTACAATGAGCAGTTCTTC. The encoded protein is CASSFGVYNEQFF.

This clonotype was observed many times. CDR3 region: CASSMGTVYGYTF. The DNA for the CDR3 is TGTGCCAGCAGTATGGGGACAGTCTATGGCTACACCTTC. This sequence joins TRBV6-1 and TRBJ1-2; 7 bases align to TRBD1. J lost 4 bases, V lost 5 bases, and 4 bases had no gene match. The CDR3 has 13 residues. Germline V lookup: CDR1 MNHNS, CDR2 SASEGT.

The CDR3 here is CASSLLGAGGQPQHF. DNA for the CDR3: TGTGCCAGCAGTTTACTGGGGGCCGGCGGACAGCCCCAGCATTTT. J is TRBJ1-5 and V is TRBV28, with TRBD1 as a possible D gene (6 bases). The germline V gene encodes CDR1 MDHEN and CDR2 SYDVKM. The ends were cut back, 2 bases at V and 7 bases at J, with 15 bases in the middle. CDR3 length equals 15 residues.

This clonotype was picked up a small number of times. The chain recombines TRBV19 with TRBJ2-1; TRBD2 agrees at 11 bases. The germline CDR1 and CDR2 sequences are LNHDA and SQIVND (reference sequence). CDR3 size: 18 residues. J gave up 8 bases and V 1 base, and 13 bases lay outside the gene matches. CDR3 sequence: CASSIGPGLADFDHEQFF. CDR3 nucleotide sequence: TGTGCCAGTAGTATAGGACCGGGACTAGCGGACTTTGACCATGAGCAGTTCTTC.

This clonotype has more than one count but fewer than ten. The chain joins TRBV27 to TRBJ1-3, with D unresolved. V was pared by 5 bases and J by 15 bases, with 14 bases between. This CDR3 has 11 residues. Looked up from germline, CDR1 is MNHEY and CDR2 is SMNVEV (reference sequence). The CDR3 nucleotides are TGTGCCAGCAGTCCTCGAGGAGCTAAATATTTT. It is translated as CASSPRGAKYF.

This sequence joins TRBV7-9 and TRBJ2-1, with TRBD2 identical over 8 bases. The V and J ends lost 5 bases and 3 bases, in that order; junction bases with no gene match: 12. Germline V gene lookup returns CDR1 SEHNR and CDR2 FQNEAQ (reference sequence). The CDR3 totals 17 residues. CDR3 region: CASSDPGLGVLYNEQFF. Here the CDR3 DNA reads TGTGCCAGCAGCGACCCGGGACTAGGAGTTCTCTACAATGAGCAGTTCTTC.

This rearrangement joins TRBV20-1 to TRBJ1-6; D uncertain. Trimming removed 4 bases at V and 0 bases at J, with 10 bases between. The CDR3 covers 15 residues. Germline V gives CDR1 DFQATT, CDR2 SNEGSKA (reference sequence). This CDR3 reads CSAISASSYNSPLHF. For the CDR3, the DNA is TGCAGTGCTATATCCGCAAGCTCCTATAATTCACCCCTCCACTTT.